Each of the 14 T cell receptor beta chains below was sequenced from the same sample in a study of cytomegalovirus exposure and HLA in healthy donors. PCR primers comprised 60 Vbeta and 13 Jbeta primers. Profiled with immunoSEQ multiplex PCR; TCRdb holds only in-frame clones, not every one. The data hold 100,000 to 120,000 clones, with around three quarters observed a single time. Sequencing was done on a sample of PBMCs. These receptors came from a woman in her 30s in good health and CMV-seronegative.

The V and J genes are TRBV7-9 and TRBJ2-5, with 12 nucleotides matching TRBD2. From germline, CDR1 is SEHNR and CDR2 FQNEAQ (reference sequence). The CDR3 spans 17 residues. Losses at the gene ends were 5 bases for V and 1 base for J; bases not matched to a gene: 8. Here the CDR3 DNA reads TGTGCCAGCAGCGGAAGACTAGCGGGAGACTCCCAAGAGACCCAGTACTTC. Encoded protein: CASSGRLAGDSQETQYF.

The V call is TRBV7-9, the J call TRBJ1-4; TRBD1 matches at 9 bases. V lost 4 bases, J lost 8 bases, and 11 bases stayed unmatched. The germline V gene has CDR1 SEHNR and CDR2 FQNEAQ (reference sequence). The CDR3 covers 16 residues. The CDR3 is CASSSSKGDRDEKLFF. The CDR3 DNA sequence: TGTGCCAGCAGCTCCTCAAAGGGGGACAGGGACGAAAAACTGTTTTTT.

The genes are TRBV4-2 and TRBJ2-7, with a weak D call TRBD2 (6 bases). This CDR3 is 13 amino acids long. CDR1 is LGHNA and CDR2 is YNFKEQ in the germline V gene. Trimming removed 4 bases from V and 3 bases from J, with 10 bases in between. The CDR3 sequence is CASSPLGSYEQYF. In nucleotides, the CDR3 is TGTGCCAGCAGCCCCCTCGGGAGCTACGAGCAGTACTTC.

The chain employs TRBV13 and TRBJ2-3; the match to TRBD2 covers 9 bases. The germline CDR1 and CDR2 sequences are PRHDT and FYEKMQ (reference sequence). Trimming took 2 bases from V and 0 from J; bases not matched to a gene: 15. This CDR3 is 20 amino acids long. The CDR3 protein is CASSLYRRREGRGSTDTQYF. CDR3 nucleotides: TGTGCCAGCAGCTTATATCGACGGCGGGAGGGCCGGGGGAGCACAGATACGCAGTATTTT.

V gene TRBV10-1 combines with J gene TRBJ2-1; D is unresolved. V was shortened by 0 bases and J by 8 bases, with 14 bases between the two germline ends. Germline V CDR1 and CDR2: WNHNN, SYGVQD (reference sequence). CDR3 length: 15 residues. The CDR3 coding sequence is TGCGCCAGCAGTGAGTCGCGAAGCTCGGTACATGAGCAGTTCTTC. Encoded protein: CASSESRSSVHEQFF.

The chain is built from TRBV19 and TRBJ2-2; TRBD1 aligns across 7 bases. The CDR3 loop spans 13 amino acids. Germline V lookup: CDR1 LNHDA, CDR2 SQIVND (reference sequence). Trimming at V came to 4 bases and at J to 6 bases, leaving 2 bases not matched to a gene. DNA of the CDR3: TGTGCCAGTAGTAGACAGGGATCCGGGGAGCTGTTTTTT. Translating it yields CASSRQGSGELFF.

The V gene is TRBV7-2, the J gene TRBJ2-5; 9 bases map to TRBD2. V lost 0 bases, J lost 2 bases, and 1 base stayed unmatched. Per germline, CDR1 SGHTA and CDR2 FQGNSA. The CDR3 is 15 amino acids. CDR3 sequence: CASSLASGRQETQYF. CDR3 DNA: TGTGCCAGCAGCTTAGCTAGCGGGAGACAAGAGACCCAGTACTTC.

As concerns this clone: One end of the junction fails to match germline, which may point to a read error. The rearrangement uses TRBV7-7 and TRBJ2-5, with 7 bases matching TRBD1. The CDR3 totals 14 residues. Germline CDR1 SSHAT, CDR2 FNYEAQ (reference sequence). CDR3 bases: TGTGCTAGCAGCAAAGACAGGGTCTCAGAGACCCAGTACTTC. Translating gives CASSKDRVSETQYF.

The chain carries TRBV28 and TRBJ2-1, with 8 bases aligning to TRBD2. The CDR3 contains 14 residues. In germline, CDR1 is MDHEN, CDR2 SYDVKM. V was pared by 10 bases and J by 6 bases, with 11 bases of the junction left unmatched. This CDR3 reads CATSRREAGNEQFF. CDR3 nucleotides: TGTGCCACCTCTCGGCGGGAGGCGGGCAATGAGCAGTTCTTC.

V and J are TRBV2 and TRBJ2-7, with 12 nucleotides matching TRBD2. From germline, CDR1 is SNHLY and CDR2 FYNNEI. The CDR3 has 14 residues. V shed 8 bases and J 6 bases; nucleotides not matched to a gene: 8. The CDR3 loop is CASGGGLAGSEQYF. CDR3 DNA sequence: TGTGCCAGCGGGGGAGGACTAGCGGGAAGCGAGCAGTACTTC.

The chain carries TRBV16 and TRBJ2-5; 7 nucleotides agree with TRBD1. J lost 1 base, V lost 4 bases, and 9 bases had no gene match. CDR1 and CDR2 from the germline V gene are KGHSY and FQNENV. The CDR3 contains 16 residues. CDR3 in DNA: TGTGCCAGCAGCCGGTCGACCCGGGACAGCCAAGAGACCCAGTACTTC. Translation gives CASSRSTRDSQETQYF.

The rearrangement joins TRBV5-1 to TRBJ2-1; D remains unclear. Between the trimmed V and J ends, which lost 4 bases and 7 bases, there was a span of 15 bases. Per the germline V gene, CDR1 is SGHRS and CDR2 is YFSETQ. The CDR3 consists of 14 residues. CDR3 in DNA: TGCGCCAGCAGCCCTCCCTCCCGGAGAAATGAGCAGTTCTTC. This gives the protein CASSPPSRRNEQFF.

The chain recombines TRBV30 with TRBJ1-1, with unresolved D. Germline CDR1 reads GTSNPN; CDR2 reads SVGIG (reference sequence). The CDR3 is 12 residues long. Trimming took off 0 bases at V and 7 bases at J, with 9 bases between the two ends. The CDR3 spells CAWSVNRVEAFF. The DNA for the CDR3 is TGTGCCTGGAGTGTAAACCGGGTTGAAGCTTTCTTT.

V gene TRBV4-3 combines with J gene TRBJ2-7, with 8 bases fitting TRBD2. This CDR3 spans 15 amino acids. Germline-derived CDR1 and CDR2 are LGHNA and YSLEER. The junction had 6 bases not matched to a gene; V was cut back by 1 base and J by 4 bases. The CDR3 sequence is CASSQGLQREYEQYF. The CDR3 nucleotides read TGCGCCAGCAGCCAAGGATTGCAGCGGGAGTACGAGCAGTACTTC.